What follows are 30 T cell receptor beta chains derived from one specimen sequenced in a study of post-analysis software for immune sequencing data. Findings and limits, study-wide: Included in a set of four or five TRBV segments more frequent in patients than controls were TRBV5-6, TRBV5-1 and TRBV20-1.

Built from TCR beta cDNA, the libraries had unique molecular identifiers in them. One entry per CDR3 protein, called by TCRdb with MiXCR from the PCR reads. The repertoire includes about 810,000 distinct CDR3 sequences, around 53% of them detected once, and over 4% sits in the top ten. These receptors have no known antigen. Sequenced material: blood. These receptors were taken from a girl between 10 and 17 years old with multiple sclerosis.

This clonotype came up a few times. CDR3 sequence: CSVALWGGAYEQYF. The CDR3 DNA reads as TGCAGCGTCGCCTTGTGGGGGGGTGCCTACGAGCAGTACTTC. The V call is TRBV29-1, the J call TRBJ2-7; 7 bases map to TRBD2. The CDR3 has 14 residues. With V trimmed by 6 bases and J by 2 bases, 10 bases remained unmatched. The germline V gene has CDR1 SQVTM and CDR2 ANQGSEA.

V usage is TRBV18 and J usage is TRBJ2-5; unclear D gene. Germline assignment: CDR1 KGHSH and CDR2 LQKENI. The CDR3 is 14 amino acids. Between the trimmed V and J ends, which lost 3 bases and 3 bases, there was a span of 11 bases. The CDR3 is CASSPRPAEETQYF. The CDR3 coding sequence is TGTGCCAGCTCACCCCGGCCAGCCGAAGAGACCCAGTACTTC.

This clonotype was seen a few times. The chain has TRBV6-1 and TRBJ2-6; 7 bases align to TRBD1. Germline CDR1 reads MNHNS; CDR2 reads SASEGT. The junction had 8 bases not matched to a gene; V was cut back by 6 bases and J by 0 bases. The CDR3 is 17 amino acids. The CDR3 spells CASRSTGFPSGANVLTF. CDR3 DNA sequence: TGTGCCAGCAGATCGACAGGGTTTCCCTCTGGGGCCAACGTCCTGACTTTC.

The genes are TRBV7-9 and TRBJ2-1; D uncertain. V shed 5 bases and J shed 9 bases, with 11 bases lying between them. The CDR3 spans 12 residues. Germline assignment: CDR1 SEHNR and CDR2 FQNEAQ (reference sequence). CDR3 nucleotides: TGTGCCAGCAGCCCCTCATTTCCTGAGCAGTTCTTC. Its translation is CASSPSFPEQFF.

The rearrangement joins TRBV11-2 to TRBJ2-3; D ambiguous. Trimming left V 5 bases short and J 0 bases short, with 18 bases between. The germline V gene encodes CDR1 SGHAT and CDR2 FQNNGV. The CDR3 loop spans 17 amino acids. The CDR3 DNA reads as TGTGCCAGCAGCCTAGGGATCAGGACGGCTAGCACAGATACGCAGTATTTT. This encodes CASSLGIRTASTDTQYF.

The genes are TRBV29-1 and TRBJ2-5, with D possibly TRBD1 on 5 matching bases. This CDR3 has 14 residues. V was trimmed by 6 bases and J by 3 bases, leaving 17 bases between them. Germline V lookup: CDR1 SQVTM, CDR2 ANQGSEA. The CDR3: CSVLRVLFEETQYF. The CDR3 region has the DNA TGCAGCGTCCTCAGGGTTCTCTTCGAAGAGACCCAGTACTTC.

J is TRBJ2-1 and V is TRBV27, with D possibly called TRBD1 or TRBD2 (5 bases each). Per germline, CDR1 MNHEY and CDR2 SMNVEV (reference sequence). V was trimmed by 2 bases and J by 6 bases, leaving 11 bases between them. The CDR3 has 14 residues. CDR3 nucleotides: TGTGCCAGCAGTTTAAGGGACCGGCCCAATGAGCAGTTCTTC. It yields the protein CASSLRDRPNEQFF.

This chain uses TRBV5-1 with TRBJ2-3; the match to TRBD2 covers 7 bases. Per the germline V gene, CDR1 is SGHRS and CDR2 is YFSETQ. Trimming at V came to 0 bases and at J to 0 bases, leaving 10 bases not matched to a gene. This CDR3 has 18 amino acids. This CDR3 reads CASSLATLAGGSTDTQYF. The DNA of the CDR3 is TGCGCCAGCAGCTTGGCAACGTTAGCGGGCGGGAGCACAGATACGCAGTATTTT.

V and J are TRBV20-1 and TRBJ2-3; D gene unclear. The CDR3 is made up of 11 amino acids. The germline CDR1 and CDR2 sequences are DFQATT and SNEGSKA (reference sequence). CDR3 amino acids: CTVSSPDTQYF. CDR3 nucleotides: TGCACCGTCAGTTCACCAGATACGCAGTATTTT.

The chain uses TRBV7-3 and TRBJ2-3; the D gene is possibly TRBD2 (5 bases). V was shortened by 2 bases and J by 8 bases, with 17 bases between the two germline ends. This CDR3 has 15 amino acids. CDR1 is SGHTA, CDR2 FQGTGA, per germline. The CDR3: CASSLDSAPGGTQYF. As DNA, the CDR3 is TGTGCCAGCAGCTTAGACTCGGCCCCAGGAGGTACGCAGTATTTT.

This sequence joins TRBV7-2 and TRBJ2-1, with 9 bases aligning to TRBD2. V lost 1 base to trimming and J lost 7 bases; unmatched junction nucleotides: 8. CDR1 SGHTA and CDR2 FQGNSA come from the germline V gene. The CDR3 is made up of 16 amino acids. CDR3 coding DNA: TGTGCCAGCAGCTTAGTTGGGACTAGCCCCTTTAATGAGCAGTTCTTC. This codes for CASSLVGTSPFNEQFF.

CDR3 sequence reads: CASSELPAYEQYF. CDR3 DNA sequence: TGTGCCAGCAGTGAATTGCCGGCATACGAGCAGTACTTC. This chain uses TRBV25-1 with TRBJ2-7; no clear D. Germline V gene lookup returns CDR1 MGHDK and CDR2 SYGVNS. This CDR3 contains 13 residues. The V end lost 1 base, the J end lost 4 bases, and 8 bases lay between the germline ends.

This clonotype occurred a few times. The chain carries TRBV7-9 and TRBJ2-7; D is perhaps TRBD2 (6 bases). Deletions cut 8 bases from V and 1 base from J, with 9 bases between. The CDR3 is made up of 12 amino acids. CDR1 SEHNR and CDR2 FQNEAQ come from the germline V gene (reference sequence). Here the CDR3 reads CASGGTSYEQYF. DNA for the CDR3: TGTGCCAGCGGTGGGACTTCCTACGAGCAGTACTTC.

This chain uses TRBV27 with TRBJ2-3, with a tentative D call TRBD2 (5 bases). This CDR3 has 15 amino acids. The germline gives CDR1 MNHEY, CDR2 SMNVEV (reference sequence). The V end was cut by 1 base, the J end by 5 bases, with 13 bases between. CDR3 bases: TGTGCCAGCAGTTTATGGGCCGGGGTAGGAGATACGCAGTATTTT. It encodes CASSLWAGVGDTQYF.

The genes are TRBV6-1 and TRBJ1-2, with D perhaps matching TRBD1 (5 bases). Looked up from germline, CDR1 is MNHNS and CDR2 is SASEGT. The V end was cut by 10 bases, the J end by 4 bases, with 16 bases between. This CDR3 region has 13 residues. The chain's CDR3 is CAIQGGFGYGYTF. CDR3 DNA: TGTGCCATCCAGGGTGGGTTTGGCTATGGCTACACCTTC.

This clonotype is a singleton in its sample. The rearrangement joins TRBV2 to TRBJ1-2; D gene unclear. Germline V gives CDR1 SNHLY, CDR2 FYNNEI. This CDR3 spans 14 amino acids. V lost 3 bases and J lost 7, with 15 bases in between. For the CDR3, the DNA is TGTGCCAGCAGTGATACGGGTTCCCTCTCTGGCTACACCTTC. Its translation: CASSDTGSLSGYTF.

The CDR3 nucleotides read TGTGCCAGCAGTGACCGGCAGGGGGCCACAGATACGCAGTATTTT. Amino acids: CASSDRQGATDTQYF. The chain carries TRBV2 and TRBJ2-3, with 8 nucleotides matching TRBD1. The J segment lost 2 bases and the V segment lost 3 bases, leaving 4 bases of the junction unmatched. CDR1 is SNHLY, CDR2 FYNNEI, per germline. This CDR3 region has 15 residues. The full variable domain, in which reference TRBV2 and TRBJ2-3 provide the parts outside the CDR3, is EPEVTQTPSHQVTQMGQEVILRCVPISNHLYFYWYRQILGQKVEFLVSFYNNEISEKSEIFDDQFSVERPDGSNFTLKIRSTKLEDSAMYFCASSDRQGATDTQYFGPGTRLTVL.

This chain links TRBV7-4 with TRBJ2-2; 11 bases are shared with TRBD1. The CDR3 extends over 19 amino acids. Germline CDR1 SGHVT, CDR2 SQSDAQ. V shed 4 bases, J shed 1 base, and the junction held 11 bases outside the gene matches. The CDR3 coding sequence is TGTGCCAGCAGCTCCGGGACAGGGGGTCCGGTGAGGAACACCGGGGAGCTGTTTTTT. Its protein is CASSSGTGGPVRNTGELFF.

This clonotype came up a few times. J is TRBJ2-7 and V is TRBV12-3 or TRBV12-4, with D perhaps assigned TRBD1 or TRBD2 (6 bases each). The CDR3 covers 14 residues. V was clipped by 2 bases and J by 6 bases, with 14 bases between them. This chain's CDR3 is CASSLFLGGGEQYF. DNA of the CDR3: TGTGCCAGCAGTTTATTTCTGGGGGGCGGCGAGCAGTACTTC.

The gene calls are TRBV5-5 and TRBJ2-1; no firm D call. The CDR3 contains 12 residues. The germline gives CDR1 SGHKS, CDR2 YYEKEE (reference sequence). Deletions cut 1 base from V and 15 bases from J, with 14 bases between. For the CDR3, the DNA is TGTGCCAGCAGCTTGAGAACGCCCAGCGTGTTCTTC. This sequence encodes CASSLRTPSVFF.

This clonotype has a single count. V and J are TRBV5-1 and TRBJ2-7, with 10 bases identical to TRBD2. Germline V CDR1 and CDR2: SGHRS, YFSETQ. J was trimmed by 2 bases and V by 2 bases; bases with no gene match: 4. This CDR3 has 15 amino acids. The chain's CDR3 is CASSFLAGDAYEQYF. Written as DNA, the CDR3 is TGCGCCAGCAGCTTCCTAGCGGGGGACGCCTACGAGCAGTACTTC. Full variable domain (remainder filled in from reference TRBV5-1 and TRBJ2-7): KAGVTQTPRYLIKTRGQQVTLSCSPISGHRSVSWYQQTPGQGLQFLFEYFSETQRNKGNFPGRFSGRQFSNSRSEMNVSTLELGDSALYLCASSFLAGDAYEQYFGPGTRLTVT.

This clonotype turned up a few times. This chain uses TRBV29-1 with TRBJ2-7; maybe TRBD2 (6 bases). Germline V gene lookup returns CDR1 SQVTM and CDR2 ANQGSEA. This CDR3 comprises 13 residues. The germline V and J ends were trimmed by 6 bases and 1 base, with 13 bases remaining between them. This CDR3 is CSVPGDQSYEQYF. The CDR3 bases are TGCAGCGTCCCGGGGGACCAATCCTACGAGCAGTACTTC.

This clonotype was seen once. This chain links TRBV7-2 with TRBJ2-4; 10 bases match TRBD2. The junction had 11 bases not matched to a gene; V was cut back by 5 bases and J by 7 bases. The CDR3 spans 16 residues. Germline assignment: CDR1 SGHTA and CDR2 FQGNSA. The CDR3 here is CASSRWSGRAGNIQYF. CDR3 nucleotide sequence: TGTGCCAGCAGCCGATGGAGCGGGAGGGCCGGGAACATTCAGTACTTC.

This chain uses TRBV6-4 with TRBJ1-1; D unresolved. The CDR3 extends over 13 amino acids. The germline CDR1 and CDR2 sequences are MRHNA and SNTAGT. V lost 3 bases to trimming and J lost 2 bases, with 7 bases between them. This CDR3 reads CASSEGSNTEAFF. CDR3 DNA: TGTGCCAGCAGTGAAGGCAGTAACACTGAAGCTTTCTTT.

This chain uses TRBV2 with TRBJ2-3; a weak D match, TRBD2 (5 bases). The CDR3 covers 13 residues. The V gene's germline CDR1 is SNHLY and CDR2 FYNNEI. The V gene lost 6 bases and the J gene lost 7 bases, with 14 bases spanning the gap. CDR3: CASSPPSRHTQYF. CDR3 DNA sequence: TGTGCCAGCAGCCCGCCTAGCAGGCATACGCAGTATTTT.

This clonotype turned up a few times. This chain joins TRBV5-1 and TRBJ2-5, with D perhaps TRBD2 (8 bases). V lost 5 bases, J lost 4 bases, and 27 bases lay in between. The CDR3 extends over 18 amino acids. Germline V gives CDR1 SGHRS, CDR2 YFSETQ. The DNA for the CDR3 is TGCGCCAGCAGTTCCCTCACTAGCGGCAGGGGGACGTCAGAGACCCAGTACTTC. Amino acids: CASSSLTSGRGTSETQYF.

This clonotype has only a few counts. The gene calls are TRBV2 and TRBJ2-7; D ambiguous. Germline assignment: CDR1 SNHLY and CDR2 FYNNEI. V was trimmed by 6 bases and J by 4 bases, leaving 7 bases between them. The CDR3 extends over 11 amino acids. The CDR3 region is CASRVDYEQYF. CDR3 nucleotides: TGTGCCAGCAGGGTTGATTACGAGCAGTACTTC.

The V call is TRBV16, the J call TRBJ1-6; TRBD1 might be the D (5 bases). Germline assignment: CDR1 KGHSY and CDR2 FQNENV. V shed 1 base and J shed 7 bases, with 17 bases lying between them. The CDR3 has 17 residues. The CDR3 loop is CASSQFLAGTANSPLHF. The CDR3 DNA is TGTGCCAGCAGCCAATTCCTAGCAGGGACGGCAAATTCACCCCTCCACTTT.

The V call is TRBV6-5, the J call TRBJ2-6, with D perhaps matching TRBD1 (5 bases). The ends were cut back, 6 bases at V and 4 bases at J, with 13 bases in the middle. The CDR3 spans 15 residues. CDR1 and CDR2 from the germline V gene are MNHEY and SVGAGI. CDR3 in amino acids: CASSDWGDGANVLTF. In DNA form, the CDR3 reads TGTGCCAGCAGCGACTGGGGCGACGGGGCCAACGTCCTGACTTTC.

About this clonotype itself: No conserved phenylalanine or tryptophan is present at the end of the CDR3, so a read error is the likely explanation. The CDR3 reads CASRLTSGGPDEQFL. CDR3 coding DNA: TGCGCCAGCAGACTTACTAGCGGGGGGCCGGATGAGCAGTTCTTA. The chain uses TRBV5-1 and TRBJ2-1; the match to TRBD2 covers 12 bases. The CDR3 sequence is 15 residues long. Trimming removed 5 bases from V and 8 bases from J; junction bases left unmatched: 8. From germline, CDR1 is SGHRS and CDR2 YFSETQ.